Described below is a single T cell receptor beta chain sequence and its context. Mismatch with germline at one junction end may stem from a read error. Other DNA sequences in this sample translate to the same CDR3. It was with 60 Vbeta and 13 Jbeta primers that the PCR ran. Only in-frame clones appear in the TCRdb table, and some are missing; sequencing was by immunoSEQ multiplex PCR. The table records 150,000 to 200,000 clones, more than 75% of them present only once. CDR1 SEHNR and CDR2 FQNEAQ come from the germline V gene (reference sequence). The CDR3 spans 15 residues. The entry originates in a study of cytomegalovirus exposure and HLA in healthy donors.

The specimen was PBMCs. This receptor was obtained from a man between 18 and 35 years old in good health and CMV-seropositive. The chain is built from TRBV7-9 and TRBJ2-7; 9 nucleotides align to TRBD1. The CDR3 coding sequence is TGTGCTAGCAGCGCCGCCGGGACAGGGACCTACGAGCAGTACTTC. Protein product: CASSAAGTGTYEQYF.